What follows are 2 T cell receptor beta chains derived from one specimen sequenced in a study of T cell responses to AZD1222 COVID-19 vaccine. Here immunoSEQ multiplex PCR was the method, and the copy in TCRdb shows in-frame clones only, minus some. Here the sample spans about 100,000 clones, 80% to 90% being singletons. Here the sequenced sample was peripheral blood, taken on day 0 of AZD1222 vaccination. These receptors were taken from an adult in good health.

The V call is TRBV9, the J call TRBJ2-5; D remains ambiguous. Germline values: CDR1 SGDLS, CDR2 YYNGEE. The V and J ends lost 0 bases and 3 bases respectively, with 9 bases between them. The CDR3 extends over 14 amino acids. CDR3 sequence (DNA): TGTGCCAGCAGCGTAGGCGGCAGCAAAGAGACCCAGTACTTC. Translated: CASSVGGSKETQYF.

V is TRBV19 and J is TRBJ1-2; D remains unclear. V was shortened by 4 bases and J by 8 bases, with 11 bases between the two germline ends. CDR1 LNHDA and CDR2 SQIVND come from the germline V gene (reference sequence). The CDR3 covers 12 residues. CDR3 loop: CASSTGKWGYTF. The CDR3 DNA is TGTGCCAGTAGTACGGGGAAATGGGGCTACACCTTC.